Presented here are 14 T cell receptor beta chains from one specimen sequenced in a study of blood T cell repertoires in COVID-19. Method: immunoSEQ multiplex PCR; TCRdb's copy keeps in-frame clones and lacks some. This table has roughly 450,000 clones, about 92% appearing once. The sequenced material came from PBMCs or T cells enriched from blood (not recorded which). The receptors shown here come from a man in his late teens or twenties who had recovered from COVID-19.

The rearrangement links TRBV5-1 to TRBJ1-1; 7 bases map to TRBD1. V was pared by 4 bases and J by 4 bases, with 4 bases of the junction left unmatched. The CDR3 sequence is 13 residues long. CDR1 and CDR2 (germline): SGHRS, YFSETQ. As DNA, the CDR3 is TGCGCCAGCAGCAACCCAGGGGGCACTGAAGCTTTCTTT. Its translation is CASSNPGGTEAFF.

The CDR3 loop is CASSNPVDSNTEAFF. The CDR3 DNA reads TGTGCCAGCAGCAACCCAGTAGACTCGAACACTGAAGCTTTCTTT. The chain joins TRBV7-6 to TRBJ1-1, with D unresolved. Per germline, CDR1 SGHVS and CDR2 FNYEAQ. V was shortened by 5 bases and J by 1 base, with 14 bases between the two germline ends. This CDR3 contains 15 residues.

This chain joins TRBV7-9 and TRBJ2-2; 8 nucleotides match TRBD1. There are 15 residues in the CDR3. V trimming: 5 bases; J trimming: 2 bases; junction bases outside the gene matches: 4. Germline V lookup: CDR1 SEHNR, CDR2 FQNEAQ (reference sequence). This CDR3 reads CASSPGTGNTGELFF. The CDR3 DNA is TGTGCCAGCAGCCCCGGGACAGGAAACACCGGGGAGCTGTTTTTT.

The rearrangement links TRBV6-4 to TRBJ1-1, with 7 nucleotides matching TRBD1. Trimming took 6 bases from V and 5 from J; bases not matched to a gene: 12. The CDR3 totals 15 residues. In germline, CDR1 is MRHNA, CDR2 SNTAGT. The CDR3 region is CASRDTWTGGTEAFF. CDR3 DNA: TGTGCCAGCAGAGATACTTGGACAGGAGGGACTGAAGCTTTCTTT.

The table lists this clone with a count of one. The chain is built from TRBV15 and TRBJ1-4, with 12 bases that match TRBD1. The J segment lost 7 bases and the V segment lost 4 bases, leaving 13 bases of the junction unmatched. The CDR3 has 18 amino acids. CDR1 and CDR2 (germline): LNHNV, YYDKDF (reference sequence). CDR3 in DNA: TGTGCCACCAGCAATCGGCGGGACAGGGGGCGCCTAAGTGAAAAACTGTTTTTT. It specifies CATSNRRDRGRLSEKLFF.

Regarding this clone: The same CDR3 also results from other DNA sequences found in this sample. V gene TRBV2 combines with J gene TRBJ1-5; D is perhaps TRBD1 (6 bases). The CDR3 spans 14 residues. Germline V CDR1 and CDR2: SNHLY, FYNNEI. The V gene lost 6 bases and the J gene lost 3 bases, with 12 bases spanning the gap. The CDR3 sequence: CASSPQGSNQPQHF. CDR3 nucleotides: TGTGCCAGCAGCCCACAGGGTTCCAATCAGCCCCAGCATTTT.

The CDR3 reads CASSQGTGGFNEKLFF. CDR3 DNA sequence: TGTGCCAGCAGCCAAGGGACAGGAGGGTTTAATGAAAAACTGTTTTTT. V is TRBV3-1 (or the pseudogene TRBV3-2) and J is TRBJ1-4, with 7 positions matching TRBD1. The V segment lost 1 base and the J segment 4 bases; nucleotides outside the gene matches: 6. This CDR3 has 16 amino acids. Germline V gene data show CDR1 as LGHDT and CDR2 as YNNKEL (reference sequence).

CDR3 amino acids: CASSHGREGNTIYF. CDR3 bases: TGTGCCAGCAGCCATGGTCGGGAGGGAAACACCATATATTTT. This rearrangement joins TRBV7-2 to TRBJ1-3; no definite D call. This CDR3 has 14 amino acids. The ends were cut back, 5 bases at V and 4 bases at J, with 12 bases in the middle. Germline V gene data show CDR1 as SGHTA and CDR2 as FQGNSA. Looking up the rest from reference TRBV7-2 and TRBJ1-3 gives the full variable domain: GAGVSQSPSNKVTEKGKDVELRCDPISGHTALYWYRQSLGQGLEFLIYFQGNSAPDKSGLPSDRFSAERTGGSVSTLTIQRTQQEDSAVYLCASSHGREGNTIYFGEGSWLTVV.

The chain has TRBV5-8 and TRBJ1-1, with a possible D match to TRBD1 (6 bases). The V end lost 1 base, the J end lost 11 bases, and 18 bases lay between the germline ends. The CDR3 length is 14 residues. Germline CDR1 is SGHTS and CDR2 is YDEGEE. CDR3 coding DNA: TGTGCCAGCAGCTTGCGGTCGAGGGGAAGGGGGGCTTTCTTT. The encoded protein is CASSLRSRGRGAFF.

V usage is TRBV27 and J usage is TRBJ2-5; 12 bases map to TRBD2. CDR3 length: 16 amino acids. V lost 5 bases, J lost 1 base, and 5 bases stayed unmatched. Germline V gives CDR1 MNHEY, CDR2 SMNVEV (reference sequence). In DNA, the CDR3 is TGTGCCAGCAGTGCCCTAGCGGGGGGGACCCAAGAGACCCAGTACTTC. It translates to CASSALAGGTQETQYF.

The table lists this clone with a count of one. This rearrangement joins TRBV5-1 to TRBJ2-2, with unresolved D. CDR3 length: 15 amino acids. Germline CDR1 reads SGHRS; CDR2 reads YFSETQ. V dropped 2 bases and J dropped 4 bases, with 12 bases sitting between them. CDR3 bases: TGCGCCAGCAGCTTCAGCGCGCGCGGCACCGGGGAGCTGTTTTTT. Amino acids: CASSFSARGTGELFF.

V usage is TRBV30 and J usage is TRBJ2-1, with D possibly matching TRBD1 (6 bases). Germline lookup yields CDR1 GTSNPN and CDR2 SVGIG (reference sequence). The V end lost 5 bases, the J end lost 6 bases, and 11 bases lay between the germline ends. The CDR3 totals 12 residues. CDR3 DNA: TGTGCCTGGGGGGGCTCTCGCAATGAGCAGTTCTTC. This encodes CAWGGSRNEQFF.

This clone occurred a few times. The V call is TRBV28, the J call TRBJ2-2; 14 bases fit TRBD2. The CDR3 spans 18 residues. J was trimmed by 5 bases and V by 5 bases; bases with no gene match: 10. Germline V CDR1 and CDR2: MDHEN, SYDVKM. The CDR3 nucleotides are TGTGCCAGCAGTCCCCCGGGACTAGCGGGAGTAGTTACCGGGGAGCTGTTTTTT. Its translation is CASSPPGLAGVVTGELFF.

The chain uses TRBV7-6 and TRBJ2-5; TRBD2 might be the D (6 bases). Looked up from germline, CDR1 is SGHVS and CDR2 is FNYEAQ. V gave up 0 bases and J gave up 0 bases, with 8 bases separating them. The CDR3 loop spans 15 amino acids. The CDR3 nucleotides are TGTGCCAGCAGCTTAGCGGCGGGGCACCAAGAGACCCAGTACTTC. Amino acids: CASSLAAGHQETQYF.